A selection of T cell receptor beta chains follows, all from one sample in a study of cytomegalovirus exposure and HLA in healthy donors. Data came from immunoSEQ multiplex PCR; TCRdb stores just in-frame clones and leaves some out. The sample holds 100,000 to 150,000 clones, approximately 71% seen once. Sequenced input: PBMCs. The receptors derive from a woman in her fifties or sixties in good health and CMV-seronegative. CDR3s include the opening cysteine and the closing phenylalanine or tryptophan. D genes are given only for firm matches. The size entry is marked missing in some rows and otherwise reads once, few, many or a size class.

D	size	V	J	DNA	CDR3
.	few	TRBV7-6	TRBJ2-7	TGTGCCAGCAGCTTAGAGGAGTACTCTACCTACGAGCAGTACTTC	CASSLEEYSTYEQYF
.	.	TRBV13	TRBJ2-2	TGTGCCAGCAGACCCACCCCGGCAGGGACGAACACCGGGGAGCTGTTTTTT	CASRPTPAGTNTGELFF
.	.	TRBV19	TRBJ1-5	TGTGCCAGTAGTTTCCGGGGTGCGATCAGCTTTAATCAGCCCCAGCATTTT	CASSFRGAISFNQPQHF
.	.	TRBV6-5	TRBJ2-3	TGTGCCAGCAGTAAGGGGGACTATACAGATACGCAGTATTTT	CASSKGDYTDTQYF
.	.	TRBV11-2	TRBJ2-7	TGTGCCAGCAGCTCCCAATCCTACGAGCAGTACTTC	CASSSQSYEQYF
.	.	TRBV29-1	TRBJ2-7	TGCAGCGTTCATTCCGGGTACGAGCAGTACTTC	CSVHSGYEQYF
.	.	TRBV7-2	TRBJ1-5	TGTGCCAGCAGCTTAGTCCGAGATCAGCCCCAGCATTTT	CASSLVRDQPQHF
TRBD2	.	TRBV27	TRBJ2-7	TGTGCCAGCAGTTCATCGCTAGCGGAACACTCCTACGAGCAGTACTTC	CASSSSLAEHSYEQYF
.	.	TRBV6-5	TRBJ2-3	TGTGCCAGCAGTAGCAGGGCAGATACGCAGTATTTT	CASSSRADTQYF
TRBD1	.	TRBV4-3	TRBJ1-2	TGCGCCAGCAGCCAAGATGGAGCAGGGGGCGCCGGCTATGGCTACACCTTC	CASSQDGAGGAGYGYTF